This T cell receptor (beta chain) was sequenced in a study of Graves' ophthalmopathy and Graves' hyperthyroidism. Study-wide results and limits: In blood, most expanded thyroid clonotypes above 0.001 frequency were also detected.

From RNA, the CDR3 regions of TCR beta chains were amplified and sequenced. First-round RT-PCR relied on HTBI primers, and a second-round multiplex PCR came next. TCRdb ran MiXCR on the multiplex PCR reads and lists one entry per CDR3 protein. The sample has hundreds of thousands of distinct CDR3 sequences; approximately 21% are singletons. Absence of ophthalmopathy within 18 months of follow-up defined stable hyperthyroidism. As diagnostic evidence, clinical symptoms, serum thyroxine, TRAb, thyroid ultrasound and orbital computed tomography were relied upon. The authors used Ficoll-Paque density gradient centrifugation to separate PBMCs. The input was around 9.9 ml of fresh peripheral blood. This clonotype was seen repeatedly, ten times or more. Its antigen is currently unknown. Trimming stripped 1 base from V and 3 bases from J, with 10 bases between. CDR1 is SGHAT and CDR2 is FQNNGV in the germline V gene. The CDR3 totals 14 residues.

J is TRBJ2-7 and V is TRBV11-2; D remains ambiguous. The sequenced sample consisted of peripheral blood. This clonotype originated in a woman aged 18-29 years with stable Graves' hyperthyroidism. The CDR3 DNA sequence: TGTGCCAGCAGCTTAGGGGTTGGAGTCTACGAGCAGTACTTC. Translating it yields CASSLGVGVYEQYF. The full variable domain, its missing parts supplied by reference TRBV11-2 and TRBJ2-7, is EAGVAQSPRYKIIEKRQSVAFWCNPISGHATLYWYQQILGQGPKLLIQFQNNGVVDDSQLPKDRFSAERLKGVDSTLKIQPAKLEDSAVYLCASSLGVGVYEQYFGPGTRLTVT.